The entry below gives a single TCR beta chain sequence along with its context. The antigen remains undetermined. The table came from immunoSEQ multiplex PCR; TCRdb's copy has only in-frame clones and leaves some out. The table includes roughly 200,000 clones, about nine tenths detected once. The record originates from a study of T cell responses to AZD1222 COVID-19 vaccine. The study, taken as a whole, reports: Clonal diversity was possibly underestimated, and the donors were mostly white British, with more females. Only a handful of AZD1222 recipients, more than 5 in all, had baseline seropositivity. Unmutated variant regions reportedly attract nearly half of all spike-specific TCRs.

This CDR3 is 15 amino acids long. Germline V gives CDR1 LGHDT, CDR2 YNNKEL (reference sequence). The V and J ends lost 6 bases and 6 bases, in that order; junction bases with no gene match: 8. Recipients boosted at about 4 weeks or about 12 weeks are pooled. The source is an adult who received the AZD1222 COVID-19 vaccine. The chain uses TRBV3-1 (or the pseudogene TRBV3-2) and TRBJ1-4; 9 positions match TRBD1. Sequenced material: peripheral blood, taken 28 days after the second AZD1222 dose. The CDR3 nucleotides are TGTGCCAGCAGTCCTCCGCGGGACAGGGATGAAAAACTGTTTTTT. Translation: CASSPPRDRDEKLFF.